The TCR beta chain described here comes from a study of T cell changes during pregnancy in multiple sclerosis. Libraries were prepared by immunoSEQ multiplex PCR; TCRdb keeps only in-frame clonotypes and omits some of them. The sample contains tens of thousands of clones, about nine tenths of which appear only once. Germline-derived CDR1 and CDR2 are SNHLY and FYNNEI. V was cut by 4 bases and J by 4 bases, with 11 bases left in between. This CDR3 has 14 amino acids. The TCR was taken from a female donor in good health, enrolled as a control in a pregnancy study. Sequenced material: CD4+ T cells from peripheral blood mononuclear cells, taken after pregnancy. The chain combines TRBV2 with TRBJ1-3; D is unclear. CDR3 sequence (DNA): TGTGCCAGCAGTGGTCGGTCTGTCGGAAACACCATATATTTT. Its translation is CASSGRSVGNTIYF.